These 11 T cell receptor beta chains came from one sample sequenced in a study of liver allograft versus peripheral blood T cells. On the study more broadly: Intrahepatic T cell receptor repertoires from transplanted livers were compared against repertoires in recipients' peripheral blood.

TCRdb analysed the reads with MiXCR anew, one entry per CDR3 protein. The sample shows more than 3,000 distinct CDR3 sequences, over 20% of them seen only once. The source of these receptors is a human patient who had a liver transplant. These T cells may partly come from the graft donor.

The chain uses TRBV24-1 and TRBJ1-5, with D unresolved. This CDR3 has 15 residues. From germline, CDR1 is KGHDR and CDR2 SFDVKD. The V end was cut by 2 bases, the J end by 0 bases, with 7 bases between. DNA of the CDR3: TGTGCCACCAGTGATTCGGTGGGTAGCAATCAGCCCCAGCATTTT. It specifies CATSDSVGSNQPQHF.

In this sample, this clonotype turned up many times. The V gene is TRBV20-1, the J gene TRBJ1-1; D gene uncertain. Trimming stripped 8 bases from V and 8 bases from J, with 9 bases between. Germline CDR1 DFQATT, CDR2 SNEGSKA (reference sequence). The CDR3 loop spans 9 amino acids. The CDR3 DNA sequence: TGCAGTTCCAGCCCAGAAGCTTTCTTT. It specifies CSSSPEAFF.

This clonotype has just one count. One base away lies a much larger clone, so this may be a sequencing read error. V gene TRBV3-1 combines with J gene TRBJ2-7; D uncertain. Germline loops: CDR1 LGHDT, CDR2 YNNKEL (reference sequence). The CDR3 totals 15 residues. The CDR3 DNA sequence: TGTGCCAGCAGCAGGCCCCGGGCGTCGGCCTACGAGCCGTACTTC. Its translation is CASSRPRASAYEPYF.

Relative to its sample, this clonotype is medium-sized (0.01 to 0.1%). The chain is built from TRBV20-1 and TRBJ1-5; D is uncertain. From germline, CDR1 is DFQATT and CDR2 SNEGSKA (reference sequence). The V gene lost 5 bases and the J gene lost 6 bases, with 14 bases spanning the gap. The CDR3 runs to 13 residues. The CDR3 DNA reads TGCAGTGCTGGCTCTTGGGCGAGTCAGCCCCAGCATTTT. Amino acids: CSAGSWASQPQHF.

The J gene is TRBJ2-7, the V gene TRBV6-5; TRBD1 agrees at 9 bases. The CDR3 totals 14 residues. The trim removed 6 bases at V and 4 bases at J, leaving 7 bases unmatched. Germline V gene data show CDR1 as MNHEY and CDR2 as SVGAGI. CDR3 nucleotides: TGTGCCAGCAGCTCGACAGGGGGGGCATACGAGCAGTACTTC. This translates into CASSSTGGAYEQYF.

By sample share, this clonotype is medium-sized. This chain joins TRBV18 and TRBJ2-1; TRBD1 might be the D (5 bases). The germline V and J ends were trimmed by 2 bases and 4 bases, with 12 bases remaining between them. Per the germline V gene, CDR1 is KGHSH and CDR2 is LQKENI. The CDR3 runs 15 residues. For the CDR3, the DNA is TGTGCCAGCTCACCATTCCAGGGCCGTTACAATGAGCAGTTCTTC. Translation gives CASSPFQGRYNEQFF.

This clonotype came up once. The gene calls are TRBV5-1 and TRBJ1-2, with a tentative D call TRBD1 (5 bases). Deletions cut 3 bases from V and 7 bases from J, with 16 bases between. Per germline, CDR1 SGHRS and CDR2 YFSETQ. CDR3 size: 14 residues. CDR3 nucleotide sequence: TGCGCCAGCAGCTCGGGACCGAGAACTGGTGGCTACACCTTC. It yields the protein CASSSGPRTGGYTF.

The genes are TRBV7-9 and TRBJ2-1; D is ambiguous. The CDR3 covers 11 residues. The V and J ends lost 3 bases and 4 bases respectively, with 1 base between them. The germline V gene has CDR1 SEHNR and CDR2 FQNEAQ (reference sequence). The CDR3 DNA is TGTGCCAGCAGCTTTTACAATGAGCAGTTCTTC. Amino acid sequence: CASSFYNEQFF. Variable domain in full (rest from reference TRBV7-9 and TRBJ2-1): DTGVSQNPRHKITKRGQNVTFRCDPISEHNRLYWYRQTLGQGPEFLTYFQNEAQLEKSRLLSDRFSAERPKGSFSTLEIQRTEQGDSAMYLCASSFYNEQFFGPGTRLTVL.

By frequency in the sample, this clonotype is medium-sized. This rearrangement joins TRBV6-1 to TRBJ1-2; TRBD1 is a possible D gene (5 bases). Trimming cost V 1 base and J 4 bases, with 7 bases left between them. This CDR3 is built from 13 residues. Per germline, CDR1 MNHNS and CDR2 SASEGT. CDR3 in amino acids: CASSEVGVYGYTF. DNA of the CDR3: TGTGCCAGCAGTGAAGTAGGGGTCTATGGCTACACCTTC.

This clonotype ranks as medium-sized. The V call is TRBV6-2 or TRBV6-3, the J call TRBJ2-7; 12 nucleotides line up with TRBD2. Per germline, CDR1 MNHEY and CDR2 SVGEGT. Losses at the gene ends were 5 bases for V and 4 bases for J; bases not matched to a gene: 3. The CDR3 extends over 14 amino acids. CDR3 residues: CASSELAGGYEQYF. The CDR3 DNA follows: TGTGCCAGCAGTGAACTAGCGGGGGGTTACGAGCAGTACTTC.

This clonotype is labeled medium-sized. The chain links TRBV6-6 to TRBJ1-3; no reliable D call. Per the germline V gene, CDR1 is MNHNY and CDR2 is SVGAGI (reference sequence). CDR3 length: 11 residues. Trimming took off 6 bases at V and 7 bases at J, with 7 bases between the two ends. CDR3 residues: CASSLSNTIYF. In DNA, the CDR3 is TGTGCCAGCAGCTTGAGCAACACCATATATTTT.